This T cell receptor beta chain stems from a study of blood T cell repertoires in COVID-19. At the level of the study: Material from acute and convalescent COVID-19 was sourced from the United States, Italy and Spain. T cells, B-cell-depleted T cells, or PBMCs provided the cDNA or gDNA that served as material.

The study recruited people aged about 18 to 90 years across roughly 25 US areas. Two negative PCRs, clearance, or symptom resolution were required of recovered Cohort 3 donors. V was clipped by 1 base and J by 5 bases, with 8 bases between them. The germline CDR1 and CDR2 sequences are LNHDA and SQIVND (reference sequence). The CDR3 totals 13 residues. The method was immunoSEQ multiplex PCR; TCRdb's version includes in-frame clones alone and lacks a portion of them. The data contain 160,000 or so clones, about four fifths of them singletons. The sample was PBMCs or T cells enriched from blood (not recorded which). This chain links TRBV19 with TRBJ1-1; no reliable D call. This clonotype was sampled from an older woman who had recovered from COVID-19. CDR3 DNA: TGTGCCAGTAGTATAGCCGTCTCGACTGAAGCTTTCTTT. Protein sequence: CASSIAVSTEAFF.